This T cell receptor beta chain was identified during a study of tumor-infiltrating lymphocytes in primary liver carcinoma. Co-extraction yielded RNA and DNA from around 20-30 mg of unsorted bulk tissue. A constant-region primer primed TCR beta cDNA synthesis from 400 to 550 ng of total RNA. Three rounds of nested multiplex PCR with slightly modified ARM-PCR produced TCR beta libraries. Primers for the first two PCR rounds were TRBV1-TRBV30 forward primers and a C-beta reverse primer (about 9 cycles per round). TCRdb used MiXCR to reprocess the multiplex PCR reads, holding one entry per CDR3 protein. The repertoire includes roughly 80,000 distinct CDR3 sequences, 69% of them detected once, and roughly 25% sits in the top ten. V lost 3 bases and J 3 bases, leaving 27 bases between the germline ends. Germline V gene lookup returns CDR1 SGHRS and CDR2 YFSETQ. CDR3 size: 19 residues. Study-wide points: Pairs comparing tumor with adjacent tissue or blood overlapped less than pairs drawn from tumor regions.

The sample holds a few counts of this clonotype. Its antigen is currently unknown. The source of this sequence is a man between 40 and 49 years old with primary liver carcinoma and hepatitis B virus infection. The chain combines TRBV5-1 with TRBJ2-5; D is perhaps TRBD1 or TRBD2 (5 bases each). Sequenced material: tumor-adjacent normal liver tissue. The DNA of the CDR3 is TGCGCCAGCAGCTCGAGGTCGGCTCCCTGGCTGGGGGAAAAAGAGACCCAGTACTTC. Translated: CASSSRSAPWLGEKETQYF. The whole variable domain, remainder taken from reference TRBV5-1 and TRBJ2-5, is KAGVTQTPRYLIKTRGQQVTLSCSPISGHRSVSWYQQTPGQGLQFLFEYFSETQRNKGNFPGRFSGRQFSNSRSEMNVSTLELGDSALYLCASSSRSAPWLGEKETQYFGPGTRLLVL.